This record looks at one T cell receptor (beta chain) sequence and its context. Other DNA sequences in the same sample also yield this CDR3. The CDR3 totals 14 residues. From germline, CDR1 is SGHRS and CDR2 YFSETQ. V was shortened by 2 bases and J by 0 bases, with 9 bases between the two germline ends. This sample was taken from a study of technical replicates of blood from a handful of donors. Clones were sequenced by immunoSEQ multiplex PCR, and TCRdb holds only the in-frame ones, with some missing. The sample contains some 77,000 clones, 90% to 95% of which appear only once. This sequence originates from a human donor in good health. The sample taken for sequencing was T cells isolated from PBMCs. This sequence joins TRBV5-1 and TRBJ2-7, with D possibly matching TRBD1 (6 bases). The CDR3 sequence: CASSFDRSSYEQYF. The DNA of the CDR3 is TGCGCCAGCAGCTTCGACAGGAGCTCCTACGAGCAGTACTTC.